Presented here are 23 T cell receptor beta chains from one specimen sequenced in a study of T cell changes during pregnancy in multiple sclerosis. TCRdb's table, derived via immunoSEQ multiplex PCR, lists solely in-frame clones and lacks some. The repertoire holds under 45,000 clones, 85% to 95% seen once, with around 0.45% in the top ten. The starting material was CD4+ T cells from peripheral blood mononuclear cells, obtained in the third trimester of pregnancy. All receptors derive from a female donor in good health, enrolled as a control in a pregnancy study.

CDR3 region: CASTGPMGIQYF. CDR3 DNA sequence: TGTGCCAGCACAGGCCCCATGGGCATTCAGTACTTC. The rearrangement joins TRBV7-2 to TRBJ2-4; no reliable D call. The germline gives CDR1 SGHTA, CDR2 FQGNSA. The V and J ends lost 7 bases and 9 bases respectively, with 13 bases between them. The CDR3 is 12 amino acids.

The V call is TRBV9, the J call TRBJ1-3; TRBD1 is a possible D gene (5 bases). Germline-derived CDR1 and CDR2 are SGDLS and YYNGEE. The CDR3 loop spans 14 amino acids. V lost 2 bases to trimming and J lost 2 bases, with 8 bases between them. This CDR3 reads CASSVGGAGNTIYF. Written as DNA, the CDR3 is TGTGCCAGCAGCGTTGGAGGGGCTGGAAACACCATATATTTT.

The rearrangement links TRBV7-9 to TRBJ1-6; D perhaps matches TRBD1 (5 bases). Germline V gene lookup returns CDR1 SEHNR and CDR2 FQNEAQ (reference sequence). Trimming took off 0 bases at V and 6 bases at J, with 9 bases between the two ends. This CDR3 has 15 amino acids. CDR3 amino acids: CASSLARGVNSPLHF. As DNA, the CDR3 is TGTGCCAGCAGCTTAGCGCGGGGGGTTAATTCACCCCTCCACTTT.

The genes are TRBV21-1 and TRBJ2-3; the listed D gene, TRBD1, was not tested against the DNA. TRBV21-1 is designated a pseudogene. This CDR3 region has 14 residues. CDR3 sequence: CASSGQGTTDTQYF. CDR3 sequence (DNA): TGTGCCAGCAGCGGACAGGGGACCACAGATACGCAGTATTTT.

CDR3 in amino acids: CASSLLGSGQGSYGYTF. The CDR3 DNA is TGTGCCAGCAGCCTTCTTGGGTCCGGACAGGGGAGCTATGGCTACACCTTC. J is TRBJ1-2 and V is TRBV14; 9 bases agree with TRBD1. Germline trimming cut 4 bases from V and 4 bases from J; bases unmatched to any gene: 13. Germline loops: CDR1 SGHDN, CDR2 FVKESK. The CDR3 consists of 17 residues.

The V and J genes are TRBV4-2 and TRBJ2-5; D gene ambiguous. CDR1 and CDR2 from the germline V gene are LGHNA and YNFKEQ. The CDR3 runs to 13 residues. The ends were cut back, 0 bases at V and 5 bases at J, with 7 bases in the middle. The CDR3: CASSQDRMETQYF. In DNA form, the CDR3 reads TGTGCCAGCAGCCAAGATCGTATGGAGACCCAGTACTTC.

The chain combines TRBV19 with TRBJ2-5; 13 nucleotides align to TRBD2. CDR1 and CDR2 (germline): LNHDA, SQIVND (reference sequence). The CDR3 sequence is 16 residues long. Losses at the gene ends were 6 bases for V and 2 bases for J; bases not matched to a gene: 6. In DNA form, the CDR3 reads TGTGCCAGTAGCAACGGACTAGCGGGGGCTCAAGAGACCCAGTACTTC. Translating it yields CASSNGLAGAQETQYF.

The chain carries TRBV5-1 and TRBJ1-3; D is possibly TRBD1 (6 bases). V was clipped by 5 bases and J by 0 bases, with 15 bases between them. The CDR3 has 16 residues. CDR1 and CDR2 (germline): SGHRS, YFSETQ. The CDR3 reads CASRSTDRLSGNTIYF. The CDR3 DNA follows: TGCGCCAGCAGGTCCACCGACAGGCTCTCTGGAAACACCATATATTTT.

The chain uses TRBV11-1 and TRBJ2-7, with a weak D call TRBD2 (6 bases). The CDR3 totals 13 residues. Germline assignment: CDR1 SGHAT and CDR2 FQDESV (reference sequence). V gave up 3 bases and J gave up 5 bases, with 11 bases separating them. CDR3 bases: TGTGCCAGCAGCTTCTGGGGCGGGAACGAGCAGTACTTC. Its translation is CASSFWGGNEQYF.

The CDR3 is CASSPKGHRSGELFF. In DNA, the CDR3 is TGTGCCAGCAGCCCAAAGGGACATAGGTCCGGGGAGCTGTTTTTT. The chain uses TRBV7-8 and TRBJ2-2; D possibly corresponds to TRBD1 (6 bases). The V end lost 5 bases, the J end lost 6 bases, and 16 bases lay between the germline ends. The germline gives CDR1 SGHVS, CDR2 FQNEAQ. The CDR3 is made up of 15 amino acids.

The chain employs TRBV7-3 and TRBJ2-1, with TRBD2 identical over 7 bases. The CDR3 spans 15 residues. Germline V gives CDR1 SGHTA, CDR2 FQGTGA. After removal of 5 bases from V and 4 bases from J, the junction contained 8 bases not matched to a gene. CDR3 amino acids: CASSPLGGGYNEQFF. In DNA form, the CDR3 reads TGTGCCAGCAGCCCCCTCGGGGGAGGGTACAATGAGCAGTTCTTC. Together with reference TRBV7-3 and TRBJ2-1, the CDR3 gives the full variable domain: GAGVSQTPSNKVTEKGKYVELRCDPISGHTALYWYRQSLGQGPEFLIYFQGTGAADDSGLPNDRFFAVRPEGSVSTLKIQRTERGDSAVYLCASSPLGGGYNEQFFGPGTRLTVL.

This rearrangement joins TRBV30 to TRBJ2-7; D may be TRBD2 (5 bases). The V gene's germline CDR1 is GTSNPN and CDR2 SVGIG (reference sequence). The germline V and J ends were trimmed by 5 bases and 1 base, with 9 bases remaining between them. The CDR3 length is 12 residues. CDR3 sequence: CAWGSGSYEQYF. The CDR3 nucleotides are TGTGCCTGGGGTTCGGGGTCCTACGAGCAGTACTTC. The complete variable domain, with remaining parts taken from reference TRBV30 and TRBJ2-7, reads SQTIHQWPATLVQPVGSPLSLECTVEGTSNPNLYWYRQAAGRGLQLLFYSVGIGQISSEVPQNLSASRPQDRQFILSSKKLLLSDSGFYLCAWGSGSYEQYFGPGTRLTVT.

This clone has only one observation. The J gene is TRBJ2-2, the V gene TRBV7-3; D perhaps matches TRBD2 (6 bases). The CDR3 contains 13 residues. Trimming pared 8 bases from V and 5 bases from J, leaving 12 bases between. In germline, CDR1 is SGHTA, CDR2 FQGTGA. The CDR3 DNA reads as TGTGCCAGCGGTCTGAGCGGGACCGGGGAGCTGTTTTTT. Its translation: CASGLSGTGELFF.

The chain's CDR3 is CASSEALGGFTDTQYF. CDR3 DNA sequence: TGTGCCAGCAGTGAAGCACTCGGGGGGTTCACAGATACGCAGTATTTT. J is TRBJ2-3 and V is TRBV6-1; 7 nucleotides agree with TRBD2. CDR1 MNHNS and CDR2 SASEGT come from the germline V gene. V lost 0 bases to trimming and J lost 2 bases; unmatched junction nucleotides: 5. The CDR3 is made up of 16 amino acids.

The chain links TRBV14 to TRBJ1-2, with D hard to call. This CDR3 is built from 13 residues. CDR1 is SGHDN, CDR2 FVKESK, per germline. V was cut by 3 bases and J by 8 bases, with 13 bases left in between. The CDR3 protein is CASSQGKGGGYTF. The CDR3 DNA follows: TGTGCCAGCAGCCAGGGTAAGGGAGGAGGCTACACCTTC.

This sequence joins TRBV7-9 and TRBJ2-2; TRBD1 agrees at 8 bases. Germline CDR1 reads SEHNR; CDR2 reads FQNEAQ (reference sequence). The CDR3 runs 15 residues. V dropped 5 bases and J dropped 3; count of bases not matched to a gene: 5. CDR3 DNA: TGTGCCAGCAGCAGGACAGGGACCTACACCGGGGAGCTGTTTTTT. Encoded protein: CASSRTGTYTGELFF.

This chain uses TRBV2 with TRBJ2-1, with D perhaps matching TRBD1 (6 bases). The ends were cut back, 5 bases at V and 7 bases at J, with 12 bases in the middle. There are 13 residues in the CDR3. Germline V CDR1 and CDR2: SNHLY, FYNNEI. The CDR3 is CASSNDRSNEQFF. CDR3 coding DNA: TGTGCCAGCAGTAACGACAGGTCGAATGAGCAGTTCTTC. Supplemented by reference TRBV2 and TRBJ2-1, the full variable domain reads EPEVTQTPSHQVTQMGQEVILRCVPISNHLYFYWYRQILGQKVEFLVSFYNNEISEKSEIFDDQFSVERPDGSNFTLKIRSTKLEDSAMYFCASSNDRSNEQFFGPGTRLTVL.

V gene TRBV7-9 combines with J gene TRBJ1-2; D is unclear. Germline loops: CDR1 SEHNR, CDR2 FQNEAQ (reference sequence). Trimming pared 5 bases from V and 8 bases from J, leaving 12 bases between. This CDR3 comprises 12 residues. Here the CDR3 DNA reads TGTGCCAGCAGCCCGACGGGGTTCGGCTACACCTTC. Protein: CASSPTGFGYTF.

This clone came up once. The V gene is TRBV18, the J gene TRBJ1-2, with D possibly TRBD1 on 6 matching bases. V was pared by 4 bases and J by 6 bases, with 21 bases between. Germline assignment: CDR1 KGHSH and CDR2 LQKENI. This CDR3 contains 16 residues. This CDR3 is CASSHSENRASDGYTF. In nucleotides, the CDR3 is TGTGCCAGCTCACATTCAGAAAACAGGGCGTCCGATGGCTACACCTTC.

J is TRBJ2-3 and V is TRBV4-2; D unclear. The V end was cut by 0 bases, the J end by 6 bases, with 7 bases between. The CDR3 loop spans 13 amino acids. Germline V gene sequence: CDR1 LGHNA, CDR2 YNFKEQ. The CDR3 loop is CASSQDPRDTQYF. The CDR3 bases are TGTGCCAGCAGCCAAGACCCGCGGGATACGCAGTATTTT.

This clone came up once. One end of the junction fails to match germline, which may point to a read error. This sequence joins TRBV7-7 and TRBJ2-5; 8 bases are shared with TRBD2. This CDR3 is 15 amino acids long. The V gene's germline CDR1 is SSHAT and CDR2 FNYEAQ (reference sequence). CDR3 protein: CASSPNSGAQETQYF. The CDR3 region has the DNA TGTGCTAGCAGCCCCAATAGCGGGGCTCAAGAGACCCAGTACTTC.

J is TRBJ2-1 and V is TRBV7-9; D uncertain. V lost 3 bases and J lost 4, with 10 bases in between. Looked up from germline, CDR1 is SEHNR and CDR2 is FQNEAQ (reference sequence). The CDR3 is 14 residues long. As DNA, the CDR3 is TGTGCCAGCAGCTTGACTCCCGTATACAATGAGCAGTTCTTC. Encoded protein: CASSLTPVYNEQFF.

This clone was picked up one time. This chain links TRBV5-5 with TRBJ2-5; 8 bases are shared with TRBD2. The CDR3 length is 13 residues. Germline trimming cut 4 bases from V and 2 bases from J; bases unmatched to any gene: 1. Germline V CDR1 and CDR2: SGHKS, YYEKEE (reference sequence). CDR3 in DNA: TGTGCCAGCAGCCGGGGGGGGCAAGAGACCCAGTACTTC. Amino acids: CASSRGGQETQYF.